Listed below are T cell receptor beta chains from one sample, sequenced in a study of T cell responses to AZD1222 COVID-19 vaccine. Assay: immunoSEQ multiplex PCR; the TCRdb copy retains only in-frame clones and omits some. The data contain approximately 100,000 clones, around 85% of them singletons. The input for sequencing was peripheral blood, taken 28 days after the second AZD1222 dose. Every receptor here comes from an adult who received the AZD1222 COVID-19 vaccine. The CDR3 runs from the conserved cysteine through the conserved F or W. The D gene is left open where the match is weak. A row's size may be missing; if present it is once, few, many or a size class.

J: TRBJ1-1
V: TRBV25-1
length: 15
D: -
size: -
CDR3: CASSTPSGGNTEAFF
DNA: TGTGCCAGCAGCACCCCCAGCGGGGGGAACACTGAAGCTTTCTTT

J: TRBJ2-5
V: TRBV19
length: 12
D: -
size: once
CDR3: CASTGGRGTQYF
DNA: TGTGCCAGTACCGGGGGTCGGGGGACCCAGTACTTC

J: TRBJ2-7
V: TRBV2
length: 13
D: -
size: -
CDR3: CASNRDLAYEQYF
DNA: TGTGCCAGCAACCGGGACCTCGCCTACGAGCAGTACTTC

J: TRBJ2-3
V: TRBV5-1
length: 11
D: -
size: -
CDR3: CARPLSDTQYF
DNA: TGCGCCAGACCCTTATCAGATACGCAGTATTTT

J: TRBJ1-5
V: TRBV2
length: 13
D: -
size: -
CDR3: CAVAGGSNQPQHF
DNA: TGTGCCGTAGCCGGGGGTAGCAATCAGCCCCAGCATTTT

J: TRBJ1-6
V: TRBV5-1
length: 16
D: -
size: once
CDR3: CASSLTTGYGNSPLHF
DNA: TGCGCCAGCAGCTTAACCACAGGGTACGGGAATTCACCCCTCCACTTT

J: TRBJ2-7
V: TRBV9
length: 15
D: TRBD1
size: -
CDR3: CASSVTGAPSYEQYF
DNA: TGTGCCAGCAGCGTGACAGGGGCGCCCTCCTACGAGCAGTACTTC

J: TRBJ1-2
V: TRBV5-1
length: 14
D: TRBD1
size: -
CDR3: CASSIGTGDYGYTF
DNA: TGCGCCAGCAGCATTGGGACAGGGGATTATGGCTACACCTTC

J: TRBJ1-5
V: TRBV7-2
length: 14
D: -
size: -
CDR3: CASSLYYDRQPQHF
DNA: TGTGCCAGCAGCTTGTATTACGACAGGCAGCCCCAGCATTTT

J: TRBJ2-4
V: TRBV13
length: 16
D: TRBD2
size: -
CDR3: CASRRRGGQGKNIQYF
DNA: TGTGCCAGCCGACGGCGGGGGGGCCAAGGCAAAAACATTCAGTACTTC

J: TRBJ2-1
V: TRBV18
length: 15
D: TRBD2
size: -
CDR3: CASSPLAGGLNEQFF
DNA: TGTGCCAGCTCACCATTAGCGGGAGGGTTGAATGAGCAGTTCTTC

J: TRBJ2-3
V: TRBV19
length: 16
D: TRBD1
size: -
CDR3: CASRFSDRGETDTQYF
DNA: TGTGCCAGTCGTTTTTCGGACAGGGGGGAGACAGATACGCAGTATTTT

J: TRBJ2-6
V: TRBV27
length: 16
D: -
size: -
CDR3: CASSSPISSGANVLTF
DNA: TGTGCCAGCAGTTCCCCAATAAGCTCTGGGGCCAACGTCCTGACTTTC

J: TRBJ1-3
V: TRBV2
length: 15
D: TRBD1
size: -
CDR3: CASSYSGTGDDTIYF
DNA: TGTGCCAGCAGCTACTCCGGGACAGGGGACGACACCATATATTTT

J: TRBJ2-1
V: TRBV4-3
length: 16
D: TRBD2
size: -
CDR3: CASSQETGLVSNEQFF
DNA: TGCGCCAGCAGCCAAGAAACGGGACTAGTCTCCAATGAGCAGTTCTTC

J: TRBJ1-2
V: TRBV28
length: 15
D: -
size: -
CDR3: CASSFVGSFNYGYTF
DNA: TGTGCCAGCAGTTTCGTCGGCTCTTTTAACTATGGCTACACCTTC

J: TRBJ2-5
V: TRBV19
length: 14
D: -
size: -
CDR3: CASSILGLLETQYF
DNA: TGTGCCAGTAGTATTTTGGGGTTGTTAGAGACCCAGTACTTC

J: TRBJ1-3
V: TRBV5-1
length: 15
D: -
size: -
CDR3: CASSPDSFSGNTIYF
DNA: TGCGCCAGCAGCCCCGACAGTTTCTCTGGAAACACCATATATTTT

J: TRBJ2-1
V: TRBV2
length: 16
D: -
size: -
CDR3: CASSEVRGSVNNEQFF
DNA: TGTGCCAGCAGTGAGGTTAGGGGGAGCGTTAACAATGAGCAGTTCTTC

J: TRBJ2-5
V: TRBV7-9
length: 12
D: -
size: few
CDR3: CASSPQGETQYF
DNA: TGTGCCAGCAGCCCCCAAGGAGAGACCCAGTACTTC

J: TRBJ1-6
V: TRBV4-2
length: 16
D: TRBD1
size: -
CDR3: CASSQGSGQGNSPLHF
DNA: TGTGCCAGCAGCCAAGGGTCGGGACAGGGGAATTCACCCCTCCACTTT

J: TRBJ2-4
V: TRBV28
length: 17
D: -
size: -
CDR3: CASSFHYRSRTKNIQYF
DNA: TGTGCCAGCAGTTTCCACTACAGGTCTCGAACCAAAAACATTCAGTACTTC

J: TRBJ2-1
V: TRBV10-1
length: 16
D: TRBD1
size: -
CDR3: CASSEEGTALYNEQFF
DNA: TGCGCCAGCAGTGAGGAGGGGACAGCCCTCTACAATGAGCAGTTCTTC

J: TRBJ2-5
V: TRBV7-2
length: 16
D: -
size: -
CDR3: CASSLARGGVQETQYF
DNA: TGTGCCAGCAGCTTAGCGAGGGGGGGAGTCCAAGAGACCCAGTACTTC

J: TRBJ1-1
V: TRBV24-1
length: 17
D: -
size: -
CDR3: CATSDGNREGMNTEAFF
DNA: TGTGCCACCAGTGATGGAAACAGGGAGGGCATGAACACTGAAGCTTTCTTT

J: TRBJ2-7
V: TRBV11-2
length: 19
D: TRBD1
size: -
CDR3: CASSSSGTVLWLPSYEQYF
DNA: TGTGCCAGCAGCTCCTCCGGGACAGTCCTATGGCTGCCCTCCTACGAGCAGTACTTC

J: TRBJ2-1
V: TRBV7-3
length: 13
D: -
size: -
CDR3: CASSLSKSLDVFF
DNA: TGTGCCAGCAGCTTATCTAAGTCACTAGACGTGTTCTTC

J: TRBJ2-5
V: TRBV6-1
length: 16
D: TRBD2
size: -
CDR3: CASSEAGLVSQETQYF
DNA: TGTGCCAGCAGTGAAGCAGGACTAGTGAGCCAAGAGACCCAGTACTTC

J: TRBJ2-2
V: TRBV30
length: 13
D: TRBD2
size: -
CDR3: CAREGSHTGELFF
DNA: TGTGCCCGGGAGGGCTCCCACACCGGGGAGCTGTTTTTT

J: TRBJ2-2
V: TRBV6-2/TRBV6-3
length: 14
D: -
size: -
CDR3: CASSYLASTGELFF
DNA: TGTGCCAGCAGTTACCTGGCCAGCACCGGGGAGCTGTTTTTT

J: TRBJ1-4
V: TRBV10-3
length: 9
D: -
size: -
CDR3: CASNEKLFF
DNA: TGTGCCAGTAATGAAAAACTGTTTTTT

J: TRBJ2-7
V: TRBV7-2
length: 11
D: -
size: few
CDR3: CASSSLYEQYF
DNA: TGTGCCAGCAGCTCTCTCTACGAGCAGTACTTC

J: TRBJ2-3
V: TRBV6-4
length: 13
D: TRBD2
size: -
CDR3: CASSDTQGLAQYF
DNA: TGTGCCAGCAGTGACACACAGGGACTAGCGCAGTATTTT

J: TRBJ2-1
V: TRBV20-1
length: 15
D: TRBD2
size: once
CDR3: CSASPPGLAASEQFF
DNA: TGCAGTGCTAGTCCACCGGGACTAGCGGCCTCCGAGCAGTTCTTC

J: TRBJ1-1
V: TRBV7-9
length: 12
D: -
size: -
CDR3: CASSRGLAEAFF
DNA: TGTGCCAGCAGTCGGGGGCTCGCTGAAGCTTTCTTT

J: TRBJ2-2
V: TRBV27
length: 16
D: TRBD2
size: -
CDR3: CASSLGTSGVRGELFF
DNA: TGTGCCAGCAGCTTAGGGACTAGCGGGGTTCGGGGGGAGCTGTTTTTT

J: TRBJ1-1
V: TRBV6-2/TRBV6-3
length: 15
D: -
size: -
CDR3: CASSYHWGGDTEAFF
DNA: TGTGCCAGCAGTTACCACTGGGGGGGGGACACTGAAGCTTTCTTT

J: TRBJ2-2
V: TRBV7-3
length: 19
D: TRBD2
size: -
CDR3: CASSLTPSGSTANTGELFF
DNA: TGTGCCAGCAGCTTAACGCCGAGCGGGAGCACCGCGAACACCGGGGAGCTGTTTTTT

J: TRBJ1-5
V: TRBV7-8
length: 18
D: -
size: -
CDR3: CASSLASLSDYSNQPQHF
DNA: TGTGCCAGCAGCTTAGCGTCCCTTAGTGATTATAGCAATCAGCCCCAGCATTTT

J: TRBJ1-6
V: TRBV6-1
length: 13
D: -
size: -
CDR3: CASSEPYGSPLHF
DNA: TGTGCCAGCAGTGAACCTTACGGTTCACCCCTCCACTTT

J: TRBJ2-1
V: TRBV6-6
length: 14
D: TRBD2
size: -
CDR3: CASSLAGANNEQFF
DNA: TGTGCCAGTTCACTAGCGGGAGCGAACAATGAGCAGTTCTTC

J: TRBJ2-7
V: TRBV5-1
length: 13
D: TRBD2
size: -
CDR3: CASSRGGSYEQYF
DNA: TGCGCCAGCAGCCGGGGGGGCTCCTACGAGCAGTACTTC

J: TRBJ2-7
V: TRBV1
length: 15
D: -
size: -
CDR3: CTSSQEEEVPDEQYF
DNA: TGCACCAGCAGCCAAGAGGAGGAGGTTCCAGACGAGCAGTACTTC